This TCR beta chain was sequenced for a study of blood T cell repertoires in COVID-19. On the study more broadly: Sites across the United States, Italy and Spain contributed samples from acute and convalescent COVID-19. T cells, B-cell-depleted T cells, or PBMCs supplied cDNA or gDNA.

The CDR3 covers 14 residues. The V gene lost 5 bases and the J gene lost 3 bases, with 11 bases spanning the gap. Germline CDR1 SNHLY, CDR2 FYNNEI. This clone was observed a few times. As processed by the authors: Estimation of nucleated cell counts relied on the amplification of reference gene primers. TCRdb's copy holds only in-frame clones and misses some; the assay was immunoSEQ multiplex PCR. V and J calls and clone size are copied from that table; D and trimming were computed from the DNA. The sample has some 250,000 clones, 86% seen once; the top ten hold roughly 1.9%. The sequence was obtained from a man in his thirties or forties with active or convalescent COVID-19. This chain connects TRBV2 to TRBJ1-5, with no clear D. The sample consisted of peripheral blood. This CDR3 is CASSLFGDNQPQHF. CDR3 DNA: TGTGCCAGCAGTTTATTCGGGGACAATCAGCCCCAGCATTTT.